This is a list of T cell receptor beta chains from one sample in a study of cytomegalovirus exposure and HLA in healthy donors. The data were produced by immunoSEQ multiplex PCR, yet TCRdb's version contains in-frame clones alone and is incomplete. The sample yields 180,000 or so clones, 82% seen once. Sequencing was carried out using PBMCs. These receptors originate from a woman between 45 and 60 years old in good health and CMV-seropositive. Each CDR3 is given with its conserved first and last residue. A D gene is named only where the DNA matches it firmly. Part of the rows lack a size; the others show once, few, many or a class for expanded clones.

D: .; J: TRBJ2-5; V: TRBV15; size: .; DNA: TGTGCCACCAGCATGTCAGGGGTATCGAGAGAGACCCAGTACTTC; CDR3: CATSMSGVSRETQYF
D: .; J: TRBJ2-1; V: TRBV27; size: .; DNA: TGTGCCAGCACCTCGTACAATGAGCAGTTCTTC; CDR3: CASTSYNEQFF
D: TRBD2; J: TRBJ2-2; V: TRBV5-4; size: few; DNA: TGTGCCAGCAGCGAGCCGGGACTACCCACCGGGGAGCTGTTTTTT; CDR3: CASSEPGLPTGELFF
D: .; J: TRBJ2-7; V: TRBV7-6; size: few; DNA: TGTGCCAGCAGCTTAGGGGACAACTCCTACGAGCAGTACTTC; CDR3: CASSLGDNSYEQYF
D: .; J: TRBJ2-7; V: TRBV7-7; size: .; DNA: TGTGCTAGCAGCTTAGGGCAGGCCCCATACGAGCAGTACTTC; CDR3: CASSLGQAPYEQYF
D: TRBD2; J: TRBJ2-1; V: TRBV2; size: .; DNA: TGTGCCAGCAGTGAATTGACTAGCGGTCTCAATGAGCAGTTCTTC; CDR3: CASSELTSGLNEQFF
D: TRBD1; J: TRBJ2-3; V: TRBV10-3; size: once; DNA: TGTGCCATCGGTCCCGGGACAGGGGTAGATACGCAGTATTTT; CDR3: CAIGPGTGVDTQYF
D: TRBD1; J: TRBJ2-1; V: TRBV7-9; size: .; DNA: TGTGCCAGCAGCTTGGGGACAGGGCTTTTTCCCAGTGAGCAGTTCTTC; CDR3: CASSLGTGLFPSEQFF
D: .; J: TRBJ1-1; V: TRBV5-1; size: few; DNA: TGCGCCAGCAGCTTAGGACTAGGGGGGGCTCGGGGAGAAGAAACTTTCTTT; CDR3: CASSLGLGGARGEETFF
D: .; J: TRBJ1-2; V: TRBV5-6; size: once; DNA: TGTGCCAGCAGCTTGACAGGGTTCGACTATGGCTACACCTTC; CDR3: CASSLTGFDYGYTF
D: TRBD2; J: TRBJ2-7; V: TRBV7-2; size: .; DNA: TGTGCCAGCAGCTCCCGCCCCGCGGGGGGAGGCTACGAGCAGTACTTC; CDR3: CASSSRPAGGGYEQYF
D: TRBD2; J: TRBJ2-1; V: TRBV10-3; size: once; DNA: TGTGCCATCAGTGAGGAACTAGCGGCCCAATACAATGAGCAGTTCTTC; CDR3: CAISEELAAQYNEQFF
D: .; J: TRBJ1-1; V: TRBV27; size: few; DNA: TGTGCCAGCAGTTTAAGACAGATGAACACTGAAGCTTTCTTT; CDR3: CASSLRQMNTEAFF
D: TRBD1; J: TRBJ2-4; V: TRBV5-1; size: .; DNA: TGCGCCAGCGGTACAGGGACAGGGGAAAACAGTCAGTACTTC; CDR3: CASGTGTGENSQYF
D: TRBD2; J: TRBJ2-1; V: TRBV28; size: .; DNA: TGTGCCAGCAGAGGGGTCCGGCTAGCGGGAGGCAATGAGCAGTTCTTC; CDR3: CASRGVRLAGGNEQFF
D: .; J: TRBJ2-3; V: TRBV13; size: once; DNA: TGTGCCAGCAGCTTAGCGGGGGTTACGGGCACAGATACGCAGTATTTT; CDR3: CASSLAGVTGTDTQYF
D: .; J: TRBJ2-7; V: TRBV29-1; size: .; DNA: TGCAGCGTTGGGACTAACTCCTACGAGCAGTACTTC; CDR3: CSVGTNSYEQYF
D: TRBD1; J: TRBJ2-7; V: TRBV7-9; size: .; DNA: TGTGCCAGCAGCCCCCGGGGACAGGGGAACTACGAGCAGTACTTC; CDR3: CASSPRGQGNYEQYF
D: .; J: TRBJ1-6; V: TRBV4-1; size: few; DNA: TGCGCCAGCAGCCTCACTGGTACCTATAATTCACCCCTCCACTTT; CDR3: CASSLTGTYNSPLHF
D: .; J: TRBJ2-7; V: TRBV4-3; size: .; DNA: TGCGCCAGCAGCCAAGATCCGGGCAGGGCCGCGTACGAGCAGTACTTC; CDR3: CASSQDPGRAAYEQYF
D: TRBD2; J: TRBJ2-1; V: TRBV5-1; size: .; DNA: TGCGCCAGCAGCGCTAGCGGGGGCTCCTACAATGAGCAGTTCTTC; CDR3: CASSASGGSYNEQFF
D: .; J: TRBJ1-2; V: TRBV5-4; size: .; DNA: TGTGCCAGCAGCCCTGGGGCAGGGGCCAACTATGGCTACACCTTC; CDR3: CASSPGAGANYGYTF